A single T cell receptor (beta chain) is shown here with its context. Its target is unknown. Naive CD4+ T cells were purified with Tregs depleted by CD25. Germline assignment: CDR1 SGHNT and CDR2 YENEEA. The CDR3 has 13 amino acids. V shed 1 base and J shed 5 bases, with 8 bases lying between them. Constant-region reverse primers amplified full-length variable regions, followed by semi-nested Nested Universal Primer A PCR. MiXCR, applied by TCRdb to the 5' RACE reads, yields one record per CDR3 protein. Here the sample spans tens of thousands of distinct CDR3 sequences, 28% being singletons. Study-wide findings and caveats: Greatest tumor Treg TCR overlap was with tumor naive CD4+ cells.

The J gene is TRBJ2-5, the V gene TRBV11-3, with D possibly TRBD1 on 5 matching bases. The origin of this receptor is a female donor with breast cancer. What was sequenced was naive CD4+ T cells sorted from blood. Subset here: naive CD4+ T cells, CD4+CD45RA+CD25-. The CDR3 is CASSLGQKETQYF. In nucleotides, the CDR3 is TGTGCCAGCAGCTTAGGACAGAAGGAGACCCAGTACTTC.